The clone carrying this T cell receptor (beta chain) was counted a few times. Data came from immunoSEQ multiplex PCR; TCRdb stores just in-frame clones and leaves some out. The sample shows over 100,000 clones, 88% of them seen only once. There are 16 residues in the CDR3. In germline, CDR1 is LGHDT, CDR2 YNNKEL (reference sequence). V lost 2 bases and J lost 1; bases outside the gene matches: 3. This sample stems from a study of control samples from healthy donors and cancer patients. Material for sequencing was blood. V is TRBV3-1 (or the pseudogene TRBV3-2) and J is TRBJ2-5; 11 bases are shared with TRBD2. This receptor was identified in a man aged 40-55 years in good health. As DNA, the CDR3 is TGTGCCAGCAGCCAAAAACTAGCGGGGGTCCAAGAGACCCAGTACTTC. This codes for CASSQKLAGVQETQYF.